This T cell receptor (beta chain) was sequenced during a study of blood T cell repertoires in COVID-19. Here immunoSEQ multiplex PCR was the method, and the copy in TCRdb shows in-frame clones only, minus some. The table records roughly 130,000 clones, 70% to 80% of them present only once. V was shortened by 6 bases and J by 8 bases, with 11 bases between the two germline ends. Germline loops: CDR1 ENHRY, CDR2 SYGVKD. The CDR3 contains 12 residues. The V call is TRBV10-3, the J call TRBJ2-1; D is uncertain. The receptor's source is a man in his sixties with acute or convalescent COVID-19. The sequencing sample was made of peripheral blood. The CDR3 DNA sequence: TGTGCCATCAGCCACCTAGAGGATGAGCAGTTCTTC. It is translated as CAISHLEDEQFF.